This T cell receptor beta chain was sequenced for a study of OX40 agonist ivuxolimab in advanced cancers. Libraries were prepared by immunoSEQ multiplex PCR; TCRdb keeps only in-frame clonotypes and omits some of them. The sample yields about 68,000 clones, over 80% seen once. Germline V CDR1 and CDR2: SGHTA, FQGNSA. The CDR3 has 15 amino acids. With 3 bases clipped from V and 0 bases from J, the junction kept 3 bases outside the gene matches. The sample consisted of CD4+ or CD8+ T cells sorted from blood, taken in a trial of the OX40 agonist ivuxolimab. V and J are TRBV7-2 and TRBJ2-3, with 7 bases lining up with TRBD2. This clonotype was sampled from an adult with an advanced solid tumor such as melanoma, head and neck, liver or kidney cancer. CDR3 sequence (DNA): TGTGCCAGCAGCTTGGAACTAGCGAGCACAGATACGCAGTATTTT. It translates to CASSLELASTDTQYF. Full variable domain (missing parts from reference TRBV7-2 and TRBJ2-3): GAGVSQSPSNKVTEKGKDVELRCDPISGHTALYWYRQSLGQGLEFLIYFQGNSAPDKSGLPSDRFSAERTGGSVSTLTIQRTQQEDSAVYLCASSLELASTDTQYFGPGTRLTVL.